This TCR beta chain derives from a study of radiation and T cells in renal cell carcinoma. Repertoires were generated with immunoSEQ multiplex PCR, while TCRdb's copy carries only in-frame clones and drops some. This table has 120,000 to 150,000 clones, 88% appearing once. CDR1 is GTSNPN, CDR2 SVGIG, per germline (reference sequence). CDR3 length: 16 amino acids. With 8 bases clipped from V and 0 bases from J, the junction kept 11 bases outside the gene matches. This sample's time point: baseline pretreatment blood. As for treatment: 15 Gy SBRT to primary tumor, nephrectomy 4 weeks later. Serial blood draws occurred at baseline and 2 and 4 weeks post-SBRT.

The specimen was blood, collected from a patient whose treatment included radiotherapy and nephrectomy. The sequence derives from an older woman with renal cell carcinoma. This chain connects TRBV30 to TRBJ2-3, with TRBD2 matching over 10 bases. The CDR3 sequence is CAGAGGPPQSTDTQYF. The CDR3 coding sequence is TGTGCCGGAGCGGGGGGGCCACCTCAAAGCACAGATACGCAGTATTTT.